This TCR beta chain was profiled in a study of preoperative IRX-2 immunotherapy in early breast cancer. Data came from immunoSEQ multiplex PCR; TCRdb stores just in-frame clones and leaves some out. The sample contains roughly 57,000 clones, less than 95% of which appear only once. Treatment in this sample: preoperative locoregional IRX-2 cytokine immunotherapy. Patients received preoperative, locoregional IRX-2 cytokine immunotherapy in a phase Ib study. The receptor's source is a human donor with breast cancer. Sampling was performed from a patient treated with IRX-2 immunotherapy.

CDR3 sequence: CASSASYRGLDTGELFF. The CDR3 region has the DNA TGTGCCAGCAGCGCCTCCTACAGGGGGCTGGACACCGGGGAGCTGTTTTTT. This chain joins TRBV9 and TRBJ2-2; 9 bases match TRBD1. Germline values: CDR1 SGDLS, CDR2 YYNGEE. The V and J ends lost 3 bases and 3 bases, in that order; junction bases with no gene match: 9. The CDR3 sequence is 17 residues long.